This T cell receptor (beta chain) was sequenced during a study of shared clonotypes between healthy human individuals. TCRdb keeps only in-frame clones here, not all; method: immunoSEQ multiplex PCR. The sample records fewer than 850,000 clones, approximately 96% being singletons. Germline-derived CDR1 and CDR2 are SQVTM and ANQGSEA. V was clipped by 0 bases and J by 2 bases; unmatched bases: 7. The CDR3 loop spans 15 amino acids. It was CD45RO-negative cells, positively selected for CCR7, that made up naive CD8 cells, with terminally differentiated effector memory CD45RA+ cells excluded. The specimen sequenced was naive CD8+ T cells sorted from blood. The chain couples TRBV29-1 to TRBJ2-7; 7 bases match TRBD1. The sequence came from a man under 40 in good health. The CDR3 nucleotides read TGCAGCGTTGAAGATCCCCGACAGGGCACCTACGAGCAGTACTTC. This sequence encodes CSVEDPRQGTYEQYF.